These 10 T cell receptor beta chains share one sample of origin, sequenced in a study of blood T cells in healthy people across ages. Primers used in a second PCR of about 6 to 11 cycles were a sample-barcoded 5' primer and a J-beta primer mix. TCRdb reprocessed the 5' RACE reads with MiXCR, giving one entry per CDR3 protein. The data show approximately 600,000 distinct CDR3 sequences, roughly 53% seen once. Sequenced: blood. The receptors stem from a man aged 60 to 75 in good health.

The chain links TRBV7-2 to TRBJ2-3; D is perhaps TRBD1 (5 bases). Germline V gene lookup returns CDR1 SGHTA and CDR2 FQGNSA. CDR3 length: 15 amino acids. The V end was cut by 1 base, the J end by 2 bases, with 10 bases between. This CDR3 is CASSLVGVLTDTQYF. CDR3 nucleotides: TGTGCCAGCAGCTTAGTAGGGGTCCTCACAGATACGCAGTATTTT.

The chain links TRBV28 to TRBJ2-5; D perhaps matches TRBD2 (5 bases). V shed 6 bases and J shed 1 base, with 18 bases lying between them. This CDR3 region has 16 residues. Germline loops: CDR1 MDHEN, CDR2 SYDVKM. Here the CDR3 reads CASSRTRGLSQETQYF. The DNA for the CDR3 is TGTGCCAGCAGCCGCACGCGAGGACTTAGCCAAGAGACCCAGTACTTC.

This clonotype was detected only once. V is TRBV3-1 and J is TRBJ2-5; 8 bases match TRBD2. Per germline, CDR1 LGHDT and CDR2 YNNKEL (reference sequence). The CDR3 spans 16 residues. The J segment lost 4 bases and the V segment lost 4 bases, leaving 11 bases of the junction unmatched. The CDR3 coding sequence is TGTGCCAGCAGCCCCCCCTTTGGGCTAGCGGGAGAGACCCAGTACTTC. Protein: CASSPPFGLAGETQYF.

The chain couples TRBV15 to TRBJ2-4; 10 positions agree with TRBD1. TRBJ2-7 explains the end of the DNA better; the J call may be wrong. This CDR3 contains 17 residues. Germline CDR1 and CDR2: LNHNV and YYDKDF (reference sequence). CDR3 amino acids: CATSRDGGTGVLYEQYF. CDR3 in DNA: TGTGCCACCAGCAGAGATGGGGGGACAGGGGTACTCTACGAGCAGTACTTC.

This sequence joins TRBV11-2 and TRBJ2-7; perhaps D is TRBD1 or TRBD2 (6 bases each). The CDR3 consists of 15 residues. Germline V gene data show CDR1 as SGHAT and CDR2 as FQNNGV. Trimming cost V 1 base and J 5 bases, with 15 bases left between them. CDR3 loop: CASSLVGGAGNEQYF. CDR3 DNA sequence: TGTGCCAGCAGCTTAGTCGGGGGCGCAGGAAACGAGCAGTACTTC.

This chain joins TRBV6-2 or TRBV6-3 and TRBJ2-7; either TRBD1 or TRBD2 may supply D (6 bases each). Trimming took 6 bases from V and 7 from J, leaving 22 bases between them. The CDR3 sequence is 15 residues long. The V gene's germline CDR1 is MNHEY and CDR2 SVGEGT. CDR3: CASSLRGLLRNEQYF. The DNA of the CDR3 is TGTGCCAGCAGCCTACGGGGGCTTCTACGCAATGAGCAGTACTTC.

The rearrangement links TRBV6-2 or TRBV6-3 to TRBJ2-7; 7 positions agree with TRBD1. Per the germline V gene, CDR1 is MNHEY and CDR2 is SVGEGT. J gave up 5 bases and V 5 bases, and 9 bases lay outside the gene matches. This CDR3 spans 14 amino acids. CDR3 nucleotide sequence: TGTGCCAGCAGTCAACAGGGGATAGGCGACGAGCAGTACTTC. Translation: CASSQQGIGDEQYF.

This clonotype was detected a few times. The gene calls are TRBV3-1 and TRBJ1-1; the D gene is possibly TRBD1 (5 bases). In germline, CDR1 is LGHDT, CDR2 YNNKEL (reference sequence). Between the trimmed V and J ends, which lost 5 bases and 3 bases, there was a span of 7 bases. The CDR3 extends over 12 amino acids. The CDR3 protein is CASSARDTEAFF. The CDR3 nucleotides are TGTGCCAGCAGCGCCAGGGACACTGAAGCTTTCTTT.

This clonotype was seen a few times. V usage is TRBV7-9 and J usage is TRBJ1-6, with D possibly TRBD1 on 5 matching bases. Trimming removed 1 base from V and 5 bases from J, with 9 bases in between. This CDR3 is 15 amino acids long. CDR1 SEHNR and CDR2 FQNEAQ come from the germline V gene (reference sequence). The CDR3: CASSLGTTHNSPLHF. For the CDR3, the DNA is TGTGCCAGCAGCTTAGGGACAACCCATAATTCACCCCTCCACTTT.

The chain has TRBV7-2 and TRBJ2-6; possibly TRBD2 for D (6 bases). Deletions cut 5 bases from V and 0 bases from J, with 11 bases between. Germline CDR1 reads SGHTA; CDR2 reads FQGNSA. CDR3 size: 16 residues. The CDR3 spells CASSTSGVSGANVLTF. The CDR3 nucleotides read TGTGCCAGCAGCACCTCGGGGGTCTCTGGGGCCAACGTCCTGACTTTC. The whole variable domain, filled in from reference TRBV7-2 and TRBJ2-6, reads GAGVSQSPSNKVTEKGKDVELRCDPISGHTALYWYRQSLGQGLEFLIYFQGNSAPDKSGLPSDRFSAERTGGSVSTLTIQRTQQEDSAVYLCASSTSGVSGANVLTFGAGSRLTVL.